This TCR beta chain appears in the sequencing data of a study of cytomegalovirus exposure and HLA in healthy donors. In the case of this clone: The antigen is undetermined.

The CDR3 runs to 14 residues. Germline CDR1 is MNHEY and CDR2 is SVGAGI. The J segment lost 0 bases and the V segment lost 5 bases, leaving 1 base of the junction unmatched. Study-wide points: Many donors carried some public TCRs, although rarity characterized most TCR sequences. CMV serostatus was the sole immune exposure data available. Highest at DRB1 and lowest at HLA-C, TCR association rates differed among HLA loci in a later analysis.

Vbeta (60) and Jbeta (13) primers were used in the PCR. TCRdb's table, derived via immunoSEQ multiplex PCR, lists solely in-frame clones and lacks some. The profile shows under 200,000 clones, about 81% of them singletons. V is TRBV6-5 and J is TRBJ2-7, with TRBD1 matching over 10 bases. The sample comprised PBMCs. The origin of this receptor is a woman aged 45-59 years in good health and CMV-seropositive. The CDR3 region has the DNA TGTGCCAGCAGTGACAGGGGGCCCTCCTACGAGCAGTACTTC. Protein sequence: CASSDRGPSYEQYF.